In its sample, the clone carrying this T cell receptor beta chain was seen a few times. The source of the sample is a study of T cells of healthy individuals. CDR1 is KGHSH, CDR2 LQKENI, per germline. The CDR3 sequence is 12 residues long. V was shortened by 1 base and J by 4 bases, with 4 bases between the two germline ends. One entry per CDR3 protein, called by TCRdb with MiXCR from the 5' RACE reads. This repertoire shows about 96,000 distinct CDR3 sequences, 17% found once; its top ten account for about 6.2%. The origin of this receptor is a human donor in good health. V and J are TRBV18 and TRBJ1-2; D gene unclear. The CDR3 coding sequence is TGTGCCAGCTCACCACAAGCCTATGGCTACACCTTC. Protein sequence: CASSPQAYGYTF.